This entry lists 7 T cell receptor beta chains sequenced from one sample in a study of shared clonotypes between healthy human individuals. Using immunoSEQ multiplex PCR, the repertoire was profiled, and TCRdb retains in-frame clones only, with some absent. The data show approximately 1.9 million clones, roughly 95% seen once. Positively selected for CCR7, the CD45RO-negative cells used as naive CD8 cells excluded terminally differentiated effector memory CD45RA+ cells. The sequenced material came from naive CD8+ T cells from PBMCs. These TCRs come from a man aged 18 to 29 in good health. Some clones in this sample may be carry-over from other donors' samples.

This clone was found once. The rearrangement uses TRBV25-1 and TRBJ1-1; D is undetermined. V gave up 6 bases and J gave up 11 bases, with 19 bases separating them. From germline, CDR1 is MGHDK and CDR2 SYGVNS. The CDR3 extends over 13 amino acids. The CDR3 coding sequence is TGTGCCAGCAGCTTCGGACGGGGAGCGGATGCTTTCTTT. It codes for CASSFGRGADAFF.

The DNA of the CDR3 is TGTGCCAGCAGTGGGGTGGGGACCGGGGAGCTGTTTTTT. This gives the protein CASSGVGTGELFF. V and J are TRBV2 and TRBJ2-2, with unresolved D. The CDR3 runs to 13 residues. V was clipped by 4 bases and J by 5 bases, with 8 bases between them. CDR1 and CDR2 (germline): SNHLY, FYNNEI.

V and J are TRBV29-1 and TRBJ2-7, with D possibly being TRBD2 (5 bases). Germline CDR1 reads SQVTM; CDR2 reads ANQGSEA. The CDR3 is made up of 15 amino acids. V was pared by 4 bases and J by 4 bases, with 20 bases between. The CDR3 protein is CSVVILESSGYEQYF. The CDR3 DNA sequence: TGCAGCGTTGTTATTTTAGAGTCCTCGGGGTACGAGCAGTACTTC.

The chain combines TRBV27 with TRBJ2-1; D unclear. The ends were cut back, 8 bases at V and 0 bases at J, with 11 bases in the middle. The CDR3 spans 14 residues. From germline, CDR1 is MNHEY and CDR2 SMNVEV (reference sequence). The CDR3 reads CASGSASSYNEQFF. In DNA form, the CDR3 reads TGTGCCAGCGGATCGGCCAGCTCCTACAATGAGCAGTTCTTC.

The chain has TRBV27 and TRBJ2-1; TRBD2 matches 7 bases. V dropped 6 bases and J dropped 4; count of bases not matched to a gene: 9. From germline, CDR1 is MNHEY and CDR2 SMNVEV (reference sequence). This CDR3 comprises 15 residues. The CDR3 region is CASRSIRLAYNEQFF. The DNA for the CDR3 is TGTGCCAGCAGATCAATCCGACTAGCTTACAATGAGCAGTTCTTC.

This clone was detected only once. The chain couples TRBV19 to TRBJ2-2; 7 bases line up with TRBD1. Trimming removed 5 bases from V and 4 bases from J; junction bases left unmatched: 7. This CDR3 region has 15 residues. Germline V gene data show CDR1 as LNHDA and CDR2 as SQIVND (reference sequence). The chain's CDR3 is CASSPDRVGTGELFF. In DNA, the CDR3 is TGTGCCAGTAGTCCAGACAGGGTGGGCACCGGGGAGCTGTTTTTT.

The chain carries TRBV19 and TRBJ2-3; 10 bases agree with TRBD2. Germline assignment: CDR1 LNHDA and CDR2 SQIVND (reference sequence). The CDR3 sequence is 15 residues long. V was clipped by 5 bases and J by 4 bases; unmatched bases: 6. CDR3 bases: TGTGCCAGTAGTCCGCTAGCGGGAGTCGCAGATACGCAGTATTTT. Translated: CASSPLAGVADTQYF.